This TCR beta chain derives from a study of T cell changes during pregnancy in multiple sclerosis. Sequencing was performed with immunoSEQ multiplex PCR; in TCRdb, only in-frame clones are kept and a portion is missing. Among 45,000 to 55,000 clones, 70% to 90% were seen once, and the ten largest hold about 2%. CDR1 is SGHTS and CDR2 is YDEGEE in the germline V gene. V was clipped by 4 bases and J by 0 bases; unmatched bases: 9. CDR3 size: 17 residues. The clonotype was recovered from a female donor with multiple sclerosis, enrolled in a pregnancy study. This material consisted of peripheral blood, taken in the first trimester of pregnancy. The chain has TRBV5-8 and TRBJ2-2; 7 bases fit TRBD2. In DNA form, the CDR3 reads TGTGCCAGCAGCAAATATTCGGGGGGAGCGAACACCGGGGAGCTGTTTTTT. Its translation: CASSKYSGGANTGELFF.